These T cell receptor beta chains were read from a single sample in a study of CD4 and CD8 cells across lung adenocarcinoma regions. Using its own MiXCR run on the PCR reads, TCRdb lists one record per CDR3 protein. The profile covers some 20,000 distinct CDR3 sequences, with less than 70% appearing a single time and about 25% taken by the ten largest. Sequencing was performed on CD8+ T cells from the center of a lung tumor. All receptors come from a female donor with lung adenocarcinoma. The CD4 and CD8 labels of this study may be unreliable. The conserved cysteine and the conserved F or W are not part of the CDR3 here.

v_call	j_call	cdr3_aa
TRBV6-2/TRBV6-3	TRBJ1-1	ASSYNAGGRRDAEAF
TRBV27	TRBJ2-5	AGGQRVGDQETQY
TRBV3-1	TRBJ2-2	ASSPGTGHTGELF
TRBV10-2	TRBJ1-2	ASSEGPEGYT
TRBV6-1	TRBJ2-5	AGKGRGDEETQY
TRBV27	TRBJ1-2	ASSLFGTGNYGYT
TRBV27	TRBJ2-4	ASRGLVQNIQY
TRBV4-1	TRBJ2-2	ASGIGQVNTGELF
TRBV24-1	-	ATSDAPGLAGGGETQY
TRBV10-2	TRBJ1-1	ASSEGLKGGTEAF
TRBV10-3	TRBJ2-3	AGSGGRASATQY
TRBV6-1	TRBJ1-1	VSGVNPGSTEAF
TRBV3-1	TRBJ2-7	ASSRGRGYEQY
TRBV6-2/TRBV6-3	TRBJ2-1	ASNSGTSGGARSEQF
TRBV6-1	TRBJ2-2	ASTGLAGIKGELF
TRBV6-1	TRBJ2-5	AGNGGRGTETQY
TRBV4-1	TRBJ2-3	ASSPWANPTDTQY
TRBV5-3	TRBJ2-5	ARRGGPERETQY
TRBV6-1	TRBJ1-1	ASRIYGQNTEAF
TRBV5-1	TRBJ2-5	ASSFRGITEETQY
TRBV6-1	TRBJ2-5	ASSGTLGLKETQY
TRBV27	TRBJ2-3	ASRQRLGPTNMQY
TRBV10-2	TRBJ2-3	ASKLAGGKNAQY
TRBV6-5	TRBJ1-6	ASSHGGDQPLH
TRBV10-3	TRBJ2-4	PGLQDMSTNAQY
TRBV7-2	TRBJ1-2	ASNRDKGRDGYT
TRBV6-1	TRBJ2-3	ASRLGGRGTDTQY
TRBV6-1	TRBJ2-1	ASHTVQNEQF
TRBV7-2	-	ASSLDGGAYNEQY
TRBV5-1	TRBJ2-3	ASSRRLADTQY
TRBV6-4	TRBJ2-4	ASSEEEGVAQY
TRBV6-1	TRBJ2-3	ASGLGHTAVSTDEQF
TRBV10-2	TRBJ2-3	ATRGDTQY
TRBV4-1	TRBJ2-1	ASSRGGQVGEQF
TRBV6-5	TRBJ2-2	ASSYLKRGAVSTGALF
TRBV6-5	TRBJ2-3	ASKGLATLGTDTQY
TRBV14	TRBJ1-4	ASSYDRGANEKLF
TRBV7-8	TRBJ2-1	ASSRRQGGLEQF
TRBV3-1	-	ASSPYGTPKETQY
TRBV27	TRBJ2-3	ATSTRAGSKDTQY
TRBV27	-	ASSASSSTETQY
TRBV11-2	TRBJ2-5	ASSSRFQETQY
TRBV4-1	TRBJ2-1	ASSPDELAGSSYNEQF
TRBV6-1	TRBJ2-3	ASSEAGLGGGDTDTQY
TRBV27	-	ASGVGGGGVGQETQY
TRBV28	TRBJ1-5	ASSLPRGPQH
TRBV10-3	TRBJ2-3	AISSVADTQY
TRBV12-3/TRBV12-4	-	ASRSRVGGLGATNIQY
TRBV6-1	TRBJ2-3	ARSAGLGDEDTQY
TRBV27	-	AGTGGGRSPDTQY
TRBV12-3/TRBV12-4	TRBJ2-1	ASRFLAGAGNEQF
TRBV27	TRBJ2-7	ASRGFDQKIQY
TRBV6-1	TRBJ2-3	ASSGTQRDTQY
TRBV27	TRBJ2-3	ASRRRAGVSETQY
TRBV6-1	TRBJ2-4	ASKGGGEGKIQY
TRBV6-1	TRBJ2-2	ASSSATMSTGAQF
TRBV7-2	TRBJ2-3	ASSLYGAQGDTQY